This TCR beta chain was recorded in a study of blood T cell repertoires in COVID-19. Study at large: Spain, Italy and the United States supplied samples that represented acute and convalescent COVID-19. T cells, B-cell-depleted T cells, or PBMCs provided the cDNA or gDNA that served as material.

Original methodology: Estimates of nucleated cell counts were drawn from the amplification of reference gene primers. Repertoires were generated with immunoSEQ multiplex PCR, while TCRdb's copy carries only in-frame clones and drops some. Clonal size and the V and J genes are those of that table, whereas D and trimming came from the DNA. Seen here are tens of thousands of clones, about four fifths observed once, and the top ten hold 5% to 5.5%. Germline CDR1 is SQVTM and CDR2 is ANQGSEA. V lost 7 bases and J 4 bases, leaving 13 bases between the germline ends. This CDR3 spans 12 amino acids. A single count supports this clone.

Sequencing was done on a sample of peripheral blood. The receptor was isolated from an elderly woman with active or convalescent COVID-19. This chain uses TRBV29-1 with TRBJ1-2; perhaps TRBD1 as D (5 bases). The DNA of the CDR3 is TGCAGCGCTGGGCAGGGTCTCTATGGCTACACCTTC. Protein sequence: CSAGQGLYGYTF.